This passage covers 28 T cell receptor beta chains from one sample sequenced in a study of identical twins. TCRdb recomputed calls from the 5' RACE reads with MiXCR, one row per CDR3 protein. The table lists around 250,000 distinct CDR3 sequences, roughly 13% of them singletons. These data also formed part of another study, on yellow fever vaccine responses in identical twins.

Material for sequencing was memory (CD45RO+) T cells sorted from blood. These receptors were collected from a young woman in good health.

Ten or more counts support this clonotype. The chain employs TRBV12-3 or TRBV12-4 and TRBJ2-1; 10 bases align to TRBD2. With V trimmed by 3 bases and J by 6 bases, 8 bases remained unmatched. This CDR3 comprises 16 residues. Here the CDR3 reads CASSFSSGRGRNEQFF. As DNA, the CDR3 is TGTGCCAGCAGTTTCTCAAGCGGGAGGGGCCGCAATGAGCAGTTCTTC.

This clonotype showed up just a few times. The V and J genes are TRBV7-2 and TRBJ1-1; D unresolved. The CDR3 runs to 13 residues. With 8 bases removed from V and 8 bases from J, the gap between germline ends came to 18 bases. In germline, CDR1 is SGHTA, CDR2 FQGNSA. This CDR3 is CASLRGPSEEAFF. CDR3 coding DNA: TGTGCCAGCTTGCGTGGGCCCTCAGAGGAAGCTTTCTTT.

This clonotype turned up a few times. The CDR3 DNA reads as TGTGCCAGCAGCTTGGAGGGGGCGAAGGGAGGGGAGCTGTTTTTT. Its translation is CASSLEGAKGGELFF. This chain joins TRBV5-6 and TRBJ2-2; 7 bases agree with TRBD1. CDR3 length equals 15 residues. J was trimmed by 8 bases and V by 0 bases; bases with no gene match: 7. Germline V CDR1 and CDR2: SGHDT, YYEEEE.

This clonotype was counted ten times or more. The rearrangement links TRBV7-2 to TRBJ2-2; D perhaps matches TRBD1 (5 bases). This CDR3 contains 14 residues. Germline assignment: CDR1 SGHTA and CDR2 FQGNSA. The V end was cut by 5 bases, the J end by 1 base, with 8 bases between. CDR3: CASSLTGNTGELFF. CDR3 coding DNA: TGTGCCAGCAGCCTAACAGGGAACACCGGGGAGCTGTTTTTT.

This clonotype has ten or more counts. The V call is TRBV11-2, the J call TRBJ2-2, with a tentative D call TRBD2 (5 bases). V lost 4 bases and J lost 6, with 15 bases in between. The germline V gene has CDR1 SGHAT and CDR2 FQNNGV. The CDR3 totals 15 residues. CDR3 residues: CASSYGRGIAGELFF. CDR3 coding DNA: TGTGCCAGCAGCTATGGACGGGGAATCGCCGGGGAGCTGTTTTTT.

This rearrangement joins TRBV5-1 to TRBJ1-1; 10 nucleotides agree with TRBD1. V trimming: 0 bases; J trimming: 5 bases; junction bases outside the gene matches: 10. CDR1 and CDR2 from the germline V gene are SGHRS and YFSETQ. The length of the CDR3 is 17 residues. CDR3 coding DNA: TGCGCCAGCAGCTTGGGCGGGACAGGGGCCCTGAGGACTGAAGCTTTCTTT. Residues: CASSLGGTGALRTEAFF.

This clonotype has ten or more counts. V usage is TRBV6-5 and J usage is TRBJ2-7, with 8 nucleotides matching TRBD2. Germline V lookup: CDR1 MNHEY, CDR2 SVGAGI. With 4 bases clipped from V and 2 bases from J, the junction kept 4 bases outside the gene matches. The CDR3 length is 14 residues. CDR3 in amino acids: CASSFGLAAYEQYF. Here the CDR3 DNA reads TGTGCCAGCAGTTTTGGACTAGCCGCCTACGAGCAGTACTTC.

The chain links TRBV7-9 to TRBJ2-7, with 8 bases fitting TRBD2. The CDR3 sequence is 15 residues long. V dropped 0 bases and J dropped 6; count of bases not matched to a gene: 7. Germline V lookup: CDR1 SEHNR, CDR2 FQNEAQ (reference sequence). CDR3 sequence reads: CASSLAPGLAREQYF. The CDR3 region has the DNA TGTGCCAGCAGCTTAGCGCCCGGACTAGCTCGCGAGCAGTACTTC. Full variable domain (outside the CDR3, taken from reference TRBV7-9 and TRBJ2-7): DTGVSQNPRHKITKRGQNVTFRCDPISEHNRLYWYRQTLGQGPEFLTYFQNEAQLEKSRLLSDRFSAERPKGSFSTLEIQRTEQGDSAMYLCASSLAPGLAREQYFGPGTRLTVT.

In its sample, this clonotype was seen a few times. This rearrangement joins TRBV3-1 to TRBJ2-7; 7 bases line up with TRBD2. CDR1 LGHDT and CDR2 YNNKEL come from the germline V gene (reference sequence). With 1 base clipped from V and 2 bases from J, the junction kept 8 bases outside the gene matches. The CDR3 has 16 amino acids. The CDR3 sequence is CASSQGGSGPTYEQYF. CDR3 coding DNA: TGTGCCAGCAGCCAAGGCGGTAGCGGGCCTACCTACGAGCAGTACTTC.

This clonotype was picked up a small number of times. The genes are TRBV12-3 or TRBV12-4 and TRBJ1-1, with a tentative D call TRBD1 (6 bases). CDR3 size: 16 residues. V was cut by 3 bases and J by 1 base, with 15 bases left in between. The CDR3 DNA reads as TGTGCCAGCAGTTTGGGGGGGGCGGGTAAGAACACTGAAGCTTTCTTT. Its translation is CASSLGGAGKNTEAFF.

The chain uses TRBV4-2 and TRBJ2-1, with TRBD2 identical over 9 bases. V was pared by 5 bases and J by 2 bases, with 4 bases of the junction left unmatched. Germline loops: CDR1 LGHNA, CDR2 YNFKEQ. The CDR3 contains 15 residues. For the CDR3, the DNA is TGTGCCAGCAGCTCAGCGGGGGGTACCTACAATGAGCAGTTCTTC. It codes for CASSSAGGTYNEQFF.

The chain links TRBV20-1 to TRBJ2-1; 8 nucleotides match TRBD1. CDR3 size: 14 residues. Germline-derived CDR1 and CDR2 are DFQATT and SNEGSKA (reference sequence). Germline trimming cut 2 bases from V and 5 bases from J; bases unmatched to any gene: 5. For the CDR3, the DNA is TGCAGTGCTAGATCGGACAGGGTAGACAATGAGCAGTTCTTC. Amino acid sequence: CSARSDRVDNEQFF.

The rearrangement joins TRBV6-5 to TRBJ2-7; perhaps TRBD1 as D (6 bases). This CDR3 comprises 16 residues. Germline CDR1 MNHEY, CDR2 SVGAGI. The V end lost 0 bases, the J end lost 6 bases, and 18 bases lay between the germline ends. Written as DNA, the CDR3 is TGTGCCAGCAGTTACTCGACAGGTACAATAACGGGCGAGCAGTACTTC. Translating it yields CASSYSTGTITGEQYF.

The chain couples TRBV20-1 to TRBJ2-1; tentatively, D is TRBD2 (5 bases). The CDR3 has 14 amino acids. Germline CDR1 and CDR2: DFQATT and SNEGSKA (reference sequence). Trimming stripped 0 bases from V and 8 bases from J, with 14 bases between. In nucleotides, the CDR3 is TGCAGTGCTAGAGATGAGGCCCTCGGGGATGAGCAGTTCTTC. Translated, it gives CSARDEALGDEQFF.

This clonotype appeared many times. V is TRBV6-2 or TRBV6-3 and J is TRBJ2-6; D remains ambiguous. Germline loops: CDR1 MNHEY, CDR2 SVGEGT. This CDR3 comprises 15 residues. V was pared by 2 bases and J by 0 bases, with 5 bases between. The CDR3 reads CASSYIGSGANVLTF. The CDR3 DNA is TGTGCCAGCAGTTACATCGGCTCTGGGGCCAACGTCCTGACTTTC.

This clonotype has ten or more counts. The chain carries TRBV20-1 and TRBJ2-4; tentatively, D is TRBD1 or TRBD2 (5 bases each). Trimming removed 1 base at V and 5 bases at J, with 18 bases between. This CDR3 region has 16 residues. The germline CDR1 and CDR2 sequences are DFQATT and SNEGSKA (reference sequence). Written as DNA, the CDR3 is TGCAGTGCTAGAGCCCTCCTCACTAGGGGCCAAAACATTCAGTACTTC. It translates to CSARALLTRGQNIQYF.

This chain joins TRBV24-1 and TRBJ2-1; D gene unclear. V gave up 4 bases and J gave up 0 bases, with 12 bases separating them. The CDR3 is 16 residues long. From germline, CDR1 is KGHDR and CDR2 SFDVKD. CDR3 in DNA: TGTGCCACCAGTGACGCCGGATTGAGCTCCTACAATGAGCAGTTCTTC. Its protein product is CATSDAGLSSYNEQFF.

In this sample, this clonotype turned up a few times. This CDR3 is CASSLGGSTANEQFF. CDR3 nucleotide sequence: TGTGCCAGCAGCCTAGGCGGATCTACGGCCAATGAGCAGTTCTTC. The chain has TRBV14 and TRBJ2-1; no firm D call. V lost 4 bases to trimming and J lost 6 bases, with 16 bases between them. CDR1 SGHDN and CDR2 FVKESK come from the germline V gene. This CDR3 has 15 residues.

This clonotype was seen ten or more times. This rearrangement joins TRBV6-2 or TRBV6-3 to TRBJ2-2; D is tentatively TRBD1 or TRBD2 (7 bases each). This CDR3 spans 15 amino acids. Deletions cut 5 bases from V and 7 bases from J, with 17 bases between. Germline V gives CDR1 MNHEY, CDR2 SVGEGT. The CDR3 coding sequence is TGTGCCAGCAGTCAGTTAGGGAGGGACAGCGGGGAGCTGTTTTTT. This gives the protein CASSQLGRDSGELFF.

The chain uses TRBV7-2 and TRBJ2-1; maybe TRBD2 (5 bases). The CDR3 extends over 13 amino acids. V dropped 7 bases and J dropped 4 bases, with 11 bases sitting between them. Germline-derived CDR1 and CDR2 are SGHTA and FQGNSA. The DNA of the CDR3 is TGTGCCAGCATCCGGGGAAATTACAATGAGCAGTTCTTC. It yields the protein CASIRGNYNEQFF.

This clonotype was seen at least ten times. The chain joins TRBV7-6 to TRBJ2-2; D unresolved. Per germline, CDR1 SGHVS and CDR2 FNYEAQ. V shed 8 bases and J shed 0 bases, with 13 bases lying between them. CDR3 size: 15 residues. CDR3 sequence (DNA): TGTGCCAGCGGGGTCTTTCGGCCGAACACCGGGGAGCTGTTTTTT. Its protein is CASGVFRPNTGELFF.

This clonotype turned up a few times. The rearrangement uses TRBV20-1 and TRBJ2-4, with TRBD1 identical over 9 bases. This CDR3 contains 13 residues. V lost 1 base to trimming and J lost 10 bases; unmatched junction nucleotides: 5. Germline CDR1 is DFQATT and CDR2 is SNEGSKA (reference sequence). The chain's CDR3 is CSARGPGQGIQYF. The CDR3 DNA follows: TGCAGTGCTAGAGGTCCGGGACAGGGTATTCAGTACTTC.

The chain has TRBV3-1 and TRBJ1-5; no firm D call. Germline lookup yields CDR1 LGHDT and CDR2 YNNKEL (reference sequence). V shed 1 base and J shed 5 bases, with 12 bases lying between them. This CDR3 comprises 15 residues. CDR3 in amino acids: CASSQGSGRDQPQHF. CDR3 coding DNA: TGTGCCAGCAGCCAAGGCTCGGGTAGAGATCAGCCCCAGCATTTT.

V is TRBV5-5 and J is TRBJ1-6; no definite D call. The CDR3 consists of 15 residues. V lost 0 bases and J lost 7, with 11 bases in between. The V gene's germline CDR1 is SGHKS and CDR2 YYEKEE (reference sequence). The CDR3 nucleotides read TGTGCCAGCAGCTTGGGTGAAGGGTCAAATTCACCCCTCCACTTT. It specifies CASSLGEGSNSPLHF.

This clonotype was recorded a few times. Here the CDR3 reads CASSDPGQDKNIQYF. In DNA form, the CDR3 reads TGTGCCAGCAGTGACCCAGGACAAGACAAAAACATTCAGTACTTC. The chain joins TRBV6-2 or TRBV6-3 to TRBJ2-4; D is possibly TRBD1 (5 bases). Trimming removed 5 bases from V and 3 bases from J, with 14 bases in between. Germline lookup yields CDR1 MNHEY and CDR2 SVGEGT. The CDR3 runs 15 residues.

The gene calls are TRBV27 and TRBJ1-1, with a weak D call TRBD1 (5 bases). The V end was cut by 6 bases, the J end by 5 bases, with 16 bases between. Germline V lookup: CDR1 MNHEY, CDR2 SMNVEV (reference sequence). The CDR3 runs to 14 residues. The CDR3 DNA sequence: TGTGCCAGCAGAAAGCAGGGAGTGTGGACTGAAGCTTTCTTT. Its protein product is CASRKQGVWTEAFF.

This clonotype was counted at least ten times. The V and J genes are TRBV28 and TRBJ1-4, with D unresolved. The CDR3 has 15 residues. CDR1 is MDHEN, CDR2 SYDVKM, per germline. The V and J ends lost 2 bases and 4 bases respectively, with 11 bases between them. The CDR3 DNA is TGTGCCAGCAGTTTAGTTGACGGGAATAATGAAAAACTGTTTTTT. This encodes CASSLVDGNNEKLFF.

The chain links TRBV29-1 to TRBJ2-1; D remains unclear. V lost 2 bases and J lost 11, with 1 base in between. The CDR3 spans 8 residues. Looked up from germline, CDR1 is SQVTM and CDR2 is ANQGSEA. For the CDR3, the DNA is TGCAGCGTTGAAAAGCAGTTCTTC. Its translation: CSVEKQFF.